The 5 T cell receptor beta chains listed next were all sequenced from one sample in a study of blood T cell repertoires in COVID-19. Libraries were prepared by immunoSEQ multiplex PCR; TCRdb keeps only in-frame clonotypes and omits some of them. The table lists about 210,000 clones, around four fifths of them singletons, with approximately 7.4% in the top ten. Sequenced sample: peripheral blood. The receptors here all came from a woman aged 45-65 years with acute or convalescent COVID-19.

The rearrangement joins TRBV18 to TRBJ2-5; 9 bases match TRBD2. V lost 2 bases and J lost 0; bases outside the gene matches: 1. This CDR3 region has 15 residues. The germline V gene encodes CDR1 KGHSH and CDR2 LQKENI. CDR3 sequence (DNA): TGTGCCAGCTCACCAAGACTAGCGGACCAAGAGACCCAGTACTTC. Translating it yields CASSPRLADQETQYF.

The CDR3 sequence is CASRQGLASDTQYF. The CDR3 region has the DNA TGTGCCAGCAGACAGGGACTAGCATCCGATACGCAGTATTTT. J is TRBJ2-3 and V is TRBV6-1; 9 bases match TRBD2. The V segment lost 6 bases and the J segment 6 bases; nucleotides outside the gene matches: 7. Germline V gives CDR1 MNHNS, CDR2 SASEGT. CDR3 length: 14 residues.

This chain connects TRBV9 to TRBJ2-5; 13 nucleotides match TRBD2. From germline, CDR1 is SGDLS and CDR2 YYNGEE. This CDR3 comprises 18 residues. Trimming took 3 bases from V and 4 from J; bases not matched to a gene: 12. The CDR3, as DNA: TGTGCCAGCAGCGACAAGGTCTCGGGACTAGCGGGACTAGAGACCCAGTACTTC. This gives the protein CASSDKVSGLAGLETQYF.

This rearrangement joins TRBV6-6 to TRBJ2-7; 12 nucleotides agree with TRBD2. Trimming removed 7 bases from V and 1 base from J; junction bases left unmatched: 5. Germline CDR1 MNHNY, CDR2 SVGAGI (reference sequence). The CDR3 has 15 amino acids. This CDR3 is CASTQGLAGSYEQYF. In DNA form, the CDR3 reads TGTGCCAGCACTCAAGGACTAGCGGGATCCTACGAGCAGTACTTC.

This chain uses TRBV6-5 with TRBJ1-2; D is unresolved. This CDR3 has 12 amino acids. The V end lost 6 bases, the J end lost 8 bases, and 13 bases lay between the germline ends. Germline-derived CDR1 and CDR2 are MNHEY and SVGAGI. The CDR3 nucleotides read TGTGCCAGCAGCATCGGAATCGGGGGCTACACCTTC. The encoded protein is CASSIGIGGYTF.